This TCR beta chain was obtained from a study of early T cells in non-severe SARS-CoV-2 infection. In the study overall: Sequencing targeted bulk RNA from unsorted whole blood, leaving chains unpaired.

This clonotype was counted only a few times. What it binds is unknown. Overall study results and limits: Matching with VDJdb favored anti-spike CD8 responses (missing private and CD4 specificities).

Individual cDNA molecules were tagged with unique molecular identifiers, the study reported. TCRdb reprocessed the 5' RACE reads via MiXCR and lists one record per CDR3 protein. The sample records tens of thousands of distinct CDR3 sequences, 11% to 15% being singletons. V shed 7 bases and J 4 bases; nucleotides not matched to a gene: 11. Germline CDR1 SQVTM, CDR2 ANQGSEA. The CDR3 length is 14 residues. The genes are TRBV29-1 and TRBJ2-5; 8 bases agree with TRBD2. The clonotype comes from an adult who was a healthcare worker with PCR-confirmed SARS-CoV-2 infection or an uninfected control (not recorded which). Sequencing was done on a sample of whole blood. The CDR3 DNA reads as TGCAGCGCTACTGGGGCGGGGGGATTAGAGACCCAGTACTTC. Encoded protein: CSATGAGGLETQYF. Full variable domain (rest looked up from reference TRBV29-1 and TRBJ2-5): SAVISQKPSRDICQRGTSLTIQCQVDSQVTMMFWYRQQPGQSLTLIATANQGSEATYESGFVIDKFPISRPNLTFSTLTVSNMSPEDSSIYLCSATGAGGLETQYFGPGTRLLVL.